One and the same sample provided the 28 T cell receptor beta chains below, sequenced in a study of T cell responses to AZD1222 COVID-19 vaccine. The data were produced by immunoSEQ multiplex PCR, yet TCRdb's version contains in-frame clones alone and is incomplete. The sample holds over 150,000 clones; 85% to 90% are singletons and the top ten take approximately 0.5%. Source: peripheral blood, taken on day 0 of AZD1222 vaccination. These receptors were obtained from an adult in good health.

In DNA, the CDR3 is TGTGCCAGTAGTATAAGGCTTGGCGGGCAGCCCCAGCATTTT. It codes for CASSIRLGGQPQHF. V usage is TRBV19 and J usage is TRBJ1-5; D ambiguous. The CDR3 has 14 amino acids. Deletions cut 2 bases from V and 7 bases from J, with 12 bases between. Germline V gene sequence: CDR1 LNHDA, CDR2 SQIVND (reference sequence). Full variable domain (remainder filled in from reference TRBV19 and TRBJ1-5): DGGITQSPKYLFRKEGQNVTLSCEQNLNHDAMYWYRQDPGQGLRLIYYSQIVNDFQKGDIAEGYSVSREKKESFPLTVTSAQKNPTAFYLCASSIRLGGQPQHFGDGTRLSIL.

This clone was detected once. This sequence joins TRBV19 and TRBJ2-3; D is perhaps TRBD2 (5 bases). CDR1 is LNHDA and CDR2 is SQIVND in the germline V gene (reference sequence). V was trimmed by 4 bases and J by 2 bases, leaving 10 bases between them. The CDR3 spans 14 residues. CDR3 DNA: TGTGCCAGTAGTACCGGTCGGGACACAGATACGCAGTATTTT. Translating gives CASSTGRDTDTQYF.

J is TRBJ2-1 and V is TRBV28, with a possible D match to TRBD2 (5 bases). Trimming removed 5 bases from V and 7 bases from J, with 27 bases in between. Germline V gives CDR1 MDHEN, CDR2 SYDVKM. The CDR3 extends over 18 amino acids. The CDR3 region is CASSTPGLSLNFGNEQFF. The CDR3 DNA is TGTGCCAGCAGTACCCCTGGACTTTCCCTTAACTTCGGGAATGAGCAGTTCTTC. The whole variable domain, filled in from reference TRBV28 and TRBJ2-1, reads DVKVTQSSRYLVKRTGEKVFLECVQDMDHENMFWYRQDPGLGLRLIYFSYDVKMKEKGDIPEGYSVSREKKERFSLILESASTNQTSMYLCASSTPGLSLNFGNEQFFGPGTRLTVL.

J is TRBJ2-5 and V is TRBV6-2 or TRBV6-3, with D uncertain. V was cut by 1 base and J by 5 bases, with 11 bases left in between. Germline lookup yields CDR1 MNHEY and CDR2 SVGEGT. The CDR3 length is 14 residues. The CDR3 loop reads CASSYYERVETQYF. The CDR3 coding sequence is TGTGCCAGCAGTTACTACGAGCGTGTGGAGACCCAGTACTTC.

The V gene is TRBV19, the J gene TRBJ1-2; D possibly corresponds to TRBD1 (5 bases). This CDR3 contains 17 residues. Germline-derived CDR1 and CDR2 are LNHDA and SQIVND (reference sequence). The V end lost 10 bases, the J end lost 7 bases, and 31 bases lay between the germline ends. CDR3: CANASSIPGGSRSGYTF. CDR3 nucleotides: TGTGCCAACGCAAGTTCGATACCGGGGGGAAGTAGAAGTGGCTACACCTTC.

The chain is built from TRBV24-1 and TRBJ2-2; 10 bases align to TRBD2. The germline gives CDR1 KGHDR, CDR2 SFDVKD. The length of the CDR3 is 15 residues. After removal of 4 bases from V and 5 bases from J, the junction contained 3 bases not matched to a gene. CDR3 protein: CATSDQAGGTGELFF. The CDR3 DNA is TGTGCCACCAGTGACCAAGCGGGGGGGACCGGGGAGCTGTTTTTT.

This chain joins TRBV30 and TRBJ1-1, with TRBD1 identical over 12 bases. The CDR3 loop spans 12 amino acids. V lost 5 bases to trimming and J lost 8 bases; unmatched junction nucleotides: 3. Germline values: CDR1 GTSNPN, CDR2 SVGIG (reference sequence). The CDR3 coding sequence is TGTGCCTGGGGGACAGGGGGCAGCGAAGCTTTCTTT. Its protein is CAWGTGGSEAFF.

Here the CDR3 reads CASSWGSNYGYTF. CDR3 DNA: TGTGCCAGCAGCTGGGGGTCTAACTATGGCTACACCTTC. The chain recombines TRBV11-2 with TRBJ1-2, with a tentative D call TRBD1 (5 bases). The CDR3 is 13 residues long. The ends were cut back, 4 bases at V and 0 bases at J, with 6 bases in the middle. Germline V gene lookup returns CDR1 SGHAT and CDR2 FQNNGV.

This chain links TRBV5-5 with TRBJ1-2; D unclear. This CDR3 spans 12 amino acids. The germline gives CDR1 SGHKS, CDR2 YYEKEE (reference sequence). Trimming pared 4 bases from V and 3 bases from J, leaving 7 bases between. The DNA for the CDR3 is TGTGCCAGCAGCCCTTCCTACTATGGCTACACCTTC. Amino acid sequence: CASSPSYYGYTF. Full variable domain (missing parts from reference TRBV5-5 and TRBJ1-2): DAGVTQSPTHLIKTRGQQVTLRCSPISGHKSVSWYQQVLGQGPQFIFQYYEKEERGRGNFPDRFSARQFPNYSSELNVNALLLGDSALYLCASSPSYYGYTFGSGTRLTVV.

The CDR3 region is CASSYGQGNQPQHF. The DNA of the CDR3 is TGTGCCAGCAGTTACGGGCAGGGGAATCAGCCCCAGCATTTT. The gene calls are TRBV6-2 or TRBV6-3 and TRBJ1-5; a weak D match, TRBD1 (6 bases). From germline, CDR1 is MNHEY and CDR2 SVGEGT. V was cut by 2 bases and J by 4 bases, with 9 bases left in between. The CDR3 contains 14 residues.

The chain combines TRBV9 with TRBJ1-2; 10 bases agree with TRBD1. There are 16 residues in the CDR3. Germline-derived CDR1 and CDR2 are SGDLS and YYNGEE. V dropped 4 bases and J dropped 6; count of bases not matched to a gene: 12. CDR3 amino acids: CASSLRTGGSGNGYTF. The CDR3 coding sequence is TGTGCCAGCAGCCTCCGGACAGGGGGGTCAGGGAATGGCTACACCTTC.

The chain couples TRBV24-1 to TRBJ2-3; D perhaps matches TRBD1 (6 bases). Germline CDR1 is KGHDR and CDR2 is SFDVKD. V gave up 4 bases and J gave up 6 bases, with 19 bases separating them. CDR3 size: 16 residues. CDR3 coding DNA: TGTGCCACCAGTGACCTTACAGGGACCCCCCGGGATACGCAGTATTTT. This translates into CATSDLTGTPRDTQYF.

The chain employs TRBV9 and TRBJ2-1; 10 nucleotides align to TRBD2. V was clipped by 3 bases and J by 8 bases; unmatched bases: 11. The CDR3 has 16 amino acids. Germline values: CDR1 SGDLS, CDR2 YYNGEE. CDR3 loop: CASSAPLAGVRDEQFF. Here the CDR3 DNA reads TGTGCCAGCAGCGCCCCCCTAGCGGGAGTAAGGGATGAGCAGTTCTTC.

The rearrangement uses TRBV30 and TRBJ1-4; 8 bases agree with TRBD1. The CDR3 has 15 residues. With V trimmed by 5 bases and J by 8 bases, 13 bases remained unmatched. The V gene's germline CDR1 is GTSNPN and CDR2 SVGIG (reference sequence). CDR3 sequence reads: CAWGNYRGLKEKLFF. In DNA form, the CDR3 reads TGTGCCTGGGGGAACTACAGGGGGTTGAAGGAAAAACTGTTTTTT.

V is TRBV28 and J is TRBJ1-1; no definite D call. The V and J ends lost 0 bases and 3 bases respectively, with 14 bases between them. CDR3 length: 16 residues. The V gene's germline CDR1 is MDHEN and CDR2 SYDVKM. DNA for the CDR3: TGTGCCAGCAGTTTATGGAGAGGAAATGGGGACACTGAAGCTTTCTTT. Translated, it gives CASSLWRGNGDTEAFF.

The chain links TRBV5-1 to TRBJ2-7; TRBD1 matches 12 bases. Trimming removed 2 bases from V and 7 bases from J; junction bases left unmatched: 7. Germline V gene sequence: CDR1 SGHRS, CDR2 YFSETQ. This CDR3 region has 15 residues. The CDR3 DNA is TGCGCCAGCAGCTTTCCGGGACAGGGGGCGAGGGAGCAGTACTTC. Translation gives CASSFPGQGAREQYF.

The chain combines TRBV6-1 with TRBJ2-1; the match to TRBD2 covers 13 bases. The CDR3 contains 16 residues. The trim removed 3 bases at V and 8 bases at J, leaving 7 bases unmatched. Per germline, CDR1 MNHNS and CDR2 SASEGT. CDR3 amino acids: CASSDQTSGRAYEQFF. The CDR3 DNA follows: TGTGCCAGCAGTGACCAAACTAGCGGGAGGGCCTATGAGCAGTTCTTC.

The chain joins TRBV30 to TRBJ2-7; 7 bases line up with TRBD1. The V segment lost 3 bases and the J segment 2 bases; nucleotides outside the gene matches: 7. The CDR3 covers 14 residues. Per germline, CDR1 GTSNPN and CDR2 SVGIG (reference sequence). In nucleotides, the CDR3 is TGTGCCTGGAGCAGGGGACAGACAACCTACGAGCAGTACTTC. Amino acids: CAWSRGQTTYEQYF.

Comments on this clone: The sample carries other DNA sequences with the same CDR3. J is TRBJ2-7 and V is TRBV4-3; no reliable D call. Germline V gene sequence: CDR1 LGHNA, CDR2 YSLEER. This CDR3 region has 13 residues. V lost 3 bases and J 1 base, leaving 7 bases between the germline ends. The CDR3 coding sequence is TGCGCCAGCAGCCAGGGTTCGTCCTACGAGCAGTACTTC. Its protein is CASSQGSSYEQYF.

The V gene is TRBV7-3, the J gene TRBJ2-5; D is perhaps TRBD2 (6 bases). CDR3 length: 16 residues. The ends were cut back, 1 base at V and 1 base at J, with 13 bases in the middle. Looked up from germline, CDR1 is SGHTA and CDR2 is FQGTGA. In nucleotides, the CDR3 is TGTGCCAGCAGCTTAAGTGGGGGGTTAGGCCAAGAGACCCAGTACTTC. The encoded protein is CASSLSGGLGQETQYF. Using reference TRBV7-3 and TRBJ2-5 for the parts outside the CDR3, the full variable domain is GAGVSQTPSNKVTEKGKYVELRCDPISGHTALYWYRQSLGQGPEFLIYFQGTGAADDSGLPNDRFFAVRPEGSVSTLKIQRTERGDSAVYLCASSLSGGLGQETQYFGPGTRLLVL.

This clone was recorded once. The chain joins TRBV18 to TRBJ2-2; 8 nucleotides align to TRBD1. The CDR3 is 15 amino acids. Per germline, CDR1 KGHSH and CDR2 LQKENI. The ends lost 4 bases at V and 4 bases at J; junction bases unmatched: 5. The CDR3: CASSLGQGSTGELFF. The CDR3 bases are TGTGCCAGCTCACTTGGACAGGGTAGCACCGGGGAGCTGTTTTTT.

The J gene is TRBJ2-7, the V gene TRBV4-1, with 10 bases fitting TRBD2. Germline loops: CDR1 MGHRA, CDR2 YSYEKL. The CDR3 contains 18 residues. J gave up 3 bases and V 3 bases, and 14 bases lay outside the gene matches. The CDR3, as DNA: TGCGCCAGCAGCCAGGTCCCGACGTCTAGCGGGAGAGGCTACGAGCAGTACTTC. It specifies CASSQVPTSSGRGYEQYF.

The rearrangement joins TRBV28 to TRBJ2-2; D is perhaps TRBD1 or TRBD2 (5 bases each). Germline CDR1 reads MDHEN; CDR2 reads SYDVKM. V gave up 10 bases and J gave up 4 bases, with 22 bases separating them. This CDR3 spans 16 amino acids. The CDR3 nucleotides are TGTGCCACCCACCCCCGTATGGGGGAGTTCACCGGGGAGCTGTTTTTT. This translates into CATHPRMGEFTGELFF.

The chain carries TRBV4-2 and TRBJ2-5; 9 bases line up with TRBD1. The CDR3 runs 18 residues. V trimming: 2 bases; J trimming: 5 bases; junction bases outside the gene matches: 15. Germline-derived CDR1 and CDR2 are LGHNA and YNFKEQ. The CDR3 is CASSQNGLSTGGTETQYF. As DNA, the CDR3 is TGTGCCAGCAGCCAAAACGGCCTATCGACAGGGGGGACGGAGACCCAGTACTTC.

V gene TRBV3-1 (or the pseudogene TRBV3-2) combines with J gene TRBJ2-7; 10 bases fit TRBD1. Germline CDR1 and CDR2: LGHDT and YNNKEL (reference sequence). The CDR3 sequence is 16 residues long. J was trimmed by 2 bases and V by 4 bases; bases with no gene match: 8. CDR3 sequence reads: CASSRSLGQGTYEQYF. The DNA of the CDR3 is TGTGCCAGCAGCCGCTCTTTGGGACAGGGGACCTACGAGCAGTACTTC.

This clone was recorded once. The chain uses TRBV14 and TRBJ2-5; 13 nucleotides align to TRBD2. Germline assignment: CDR1 SGHDN and CDR2 FVKESK. The J segment lost 4 bases and the V segment lost 4 bases, leaving 3 bases of the junction unmatched. The CDR3 runs 15 residues. CDR3: CASSLWTSGGETQYF. The CDR3 region has the DNA TGTGCCAGCAGCCTTTGGACTAGCGGGGGAGAGACCCAGTACTTC. Filled out from reference TRBV14 and TRBJ2-5, the complete variable domain reads EAGVTQFPSHSVIEKGQTVTLRCDPISGHDNLYWYRRVMGKEIKFLLHFVKESKQDESGMPNNRFLAERTGGTYSTLKVQPAELEDSGVYFCASSLWTSGGETQYFGPGTRLLVL.

For this clone: Other nucleotide sequences from this sample produce the same CDR3. The chain couples TRBV4-2 to TRBJ1-3; D gene uncertain. There are 15 residues in the CDR3. V was cut by 0 bases and J by 0 bases, with 6 bases left in between. From germline, CDR1 is LGHNA and CDR2 YNFKEQ. The DNA for the CDR3 is TGTGCCAGCAGCCAAGACCGGTTCTCTGGAAACACCATATATTTT. This codes for CASSQDRFSGNTIYF.

This sequence joins TRBV5-4 and TRBJ2-7; the match to TRBD1 covers 8 bases. CDR1 and CDR2 from the germline V gene are SGHNT and YYREEE (reference sequence). With V trimmed by 3 bases and J by 3 bases, 5 bases remained unmatched. The CDR3 is 14 residues long. The CDR3 DNA is TGTGCCAGCAGCTCACAGGGGGTCCACTACGAGCAGTACTTC. Its translation is CASSSQGVHYEQYF.